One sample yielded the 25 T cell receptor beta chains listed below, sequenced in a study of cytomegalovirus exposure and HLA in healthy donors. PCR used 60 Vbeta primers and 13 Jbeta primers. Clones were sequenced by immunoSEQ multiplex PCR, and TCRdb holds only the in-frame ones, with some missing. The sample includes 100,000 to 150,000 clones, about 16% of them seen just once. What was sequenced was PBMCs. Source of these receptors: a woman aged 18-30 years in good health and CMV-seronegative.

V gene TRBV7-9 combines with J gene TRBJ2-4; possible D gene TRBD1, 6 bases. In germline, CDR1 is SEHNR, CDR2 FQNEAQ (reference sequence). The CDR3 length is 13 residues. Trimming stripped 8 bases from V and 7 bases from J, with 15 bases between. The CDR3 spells CASAQGFGNIQYF. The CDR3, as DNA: TGTGCCAGCGCCCAGGGGTTTGGGAACATTCAGTACTTC.

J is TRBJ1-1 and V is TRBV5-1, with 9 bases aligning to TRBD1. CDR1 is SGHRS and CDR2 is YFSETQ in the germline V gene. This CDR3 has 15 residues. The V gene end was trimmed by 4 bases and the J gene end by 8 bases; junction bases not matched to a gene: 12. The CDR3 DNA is TGCGCCAGCAGCCCAACCGGGACAGGGTGGGTAGAAGCTTTCTTT. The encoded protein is CASSPTGTGWVEAFF.

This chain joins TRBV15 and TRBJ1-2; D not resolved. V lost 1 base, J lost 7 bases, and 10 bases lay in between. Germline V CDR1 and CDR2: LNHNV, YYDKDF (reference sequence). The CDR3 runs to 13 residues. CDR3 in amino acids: CATSRASLRGYTF. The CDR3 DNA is TGTGCCACCAGCAGAGCCTCTTTGCGTGGCTACACCTTC.

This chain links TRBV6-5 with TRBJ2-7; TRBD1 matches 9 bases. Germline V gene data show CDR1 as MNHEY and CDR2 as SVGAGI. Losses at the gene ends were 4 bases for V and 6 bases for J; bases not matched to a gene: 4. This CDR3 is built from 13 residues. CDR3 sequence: CASSSGTGSEQYF. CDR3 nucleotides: TGTGCCAGCAGTTCCGGGACAGGGAGCGAGCAGTACTTC.

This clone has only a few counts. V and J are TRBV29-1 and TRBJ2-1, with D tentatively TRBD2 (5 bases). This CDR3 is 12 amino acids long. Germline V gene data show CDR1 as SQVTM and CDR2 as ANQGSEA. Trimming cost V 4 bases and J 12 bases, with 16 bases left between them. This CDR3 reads CSVAGFSGVQFF. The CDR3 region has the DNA TGCAGCGTTGCGGGATTTAGTGGGGTGCAGTTCTTC.

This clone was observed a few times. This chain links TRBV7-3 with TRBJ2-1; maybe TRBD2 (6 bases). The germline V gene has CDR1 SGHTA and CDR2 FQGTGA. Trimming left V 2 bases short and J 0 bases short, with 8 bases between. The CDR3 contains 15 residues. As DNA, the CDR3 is TGTGCCAGCAGCTTATCGGAGGGCTCCTACAATGAGCAGTTCTTC. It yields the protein CASSLSEGSYNEQFF.

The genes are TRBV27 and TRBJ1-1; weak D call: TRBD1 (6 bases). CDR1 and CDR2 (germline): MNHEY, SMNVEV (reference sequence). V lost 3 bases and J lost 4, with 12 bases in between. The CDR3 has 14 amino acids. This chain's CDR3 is CASSLGRGSTEAFF. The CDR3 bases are TGTGCCAGCAGTTTGGGCAGGGGTAGCACTGAAGCTTTCTTT.

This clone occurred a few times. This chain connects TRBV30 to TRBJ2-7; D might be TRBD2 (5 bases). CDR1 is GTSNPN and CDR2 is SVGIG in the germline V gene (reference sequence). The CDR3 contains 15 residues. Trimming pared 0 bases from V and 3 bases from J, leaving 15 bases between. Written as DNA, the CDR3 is TGTGCCTGGAGTGTAATAGGACTGCTTTTCTACGAGCAGTACTTC. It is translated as CAWSVIGLLFYEQYF.

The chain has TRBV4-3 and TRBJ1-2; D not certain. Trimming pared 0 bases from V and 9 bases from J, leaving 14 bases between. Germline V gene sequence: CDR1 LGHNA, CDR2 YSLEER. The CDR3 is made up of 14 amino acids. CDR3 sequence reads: CASSQEMGPGRYTF. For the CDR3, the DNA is TGCGCCAGCAGCCAAGAAATGGGTCCGGGTCGCTACACCTTC.

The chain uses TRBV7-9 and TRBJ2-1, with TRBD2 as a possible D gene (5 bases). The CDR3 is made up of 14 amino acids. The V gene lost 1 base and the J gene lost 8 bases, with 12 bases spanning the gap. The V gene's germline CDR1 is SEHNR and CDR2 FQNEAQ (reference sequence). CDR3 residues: CASSLGREIDEQFF. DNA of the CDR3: TGTGCCAGCAGCTTAGGTCGGGAAATCGATGAGCAGTTCTTC.

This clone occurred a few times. In nucleotides, the CDR3 is TGCAGCGCCCTCCCCTCTGCAGGAGGCTATGGCTACACCTTC. Encoded protein: CSALPSAGGYGYTF. V and J are TRBV29-1 and TRBJ1-2; the D is unclear. Trimming cost V 7 bases and J 4 bases, with 19 bases left between them. CDR3 length equals 14 residues. Germline CDR1 reads SQVTM; CDR2 reads ANQGSEA.

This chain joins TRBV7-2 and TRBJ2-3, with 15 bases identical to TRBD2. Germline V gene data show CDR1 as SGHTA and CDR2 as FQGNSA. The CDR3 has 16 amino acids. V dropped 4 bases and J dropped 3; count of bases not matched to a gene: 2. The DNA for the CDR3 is TGTGCCAGCAGCTCAGGACTAGCGGGAGGGACAGATACGCAGTATTTT. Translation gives CASSSGLAGGTDTQYF.

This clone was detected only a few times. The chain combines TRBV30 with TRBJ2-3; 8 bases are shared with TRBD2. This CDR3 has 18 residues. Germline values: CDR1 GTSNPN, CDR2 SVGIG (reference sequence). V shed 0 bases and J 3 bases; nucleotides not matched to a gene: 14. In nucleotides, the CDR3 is TGTGCCTGGAGTGTCCGCGGGAGGAGGGGTGGACAGACAGATACGCAGTATTTT. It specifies CAWSVRGRRGGQTDTQYF.

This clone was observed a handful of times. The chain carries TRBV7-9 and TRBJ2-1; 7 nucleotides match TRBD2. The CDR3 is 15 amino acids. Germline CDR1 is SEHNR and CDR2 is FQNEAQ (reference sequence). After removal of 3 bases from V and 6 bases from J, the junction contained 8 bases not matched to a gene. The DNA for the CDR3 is TGTGCCAGCAGCTTTCAGGCGGGAGTTAGCAATGAGCAGTTCTTC. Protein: CASSFQAGVSNEQFF.

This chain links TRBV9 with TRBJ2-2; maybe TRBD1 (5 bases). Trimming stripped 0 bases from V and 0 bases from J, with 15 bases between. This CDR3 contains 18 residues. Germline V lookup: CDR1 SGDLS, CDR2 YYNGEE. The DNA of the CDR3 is TGTGCCAGCAGCGTAGGACCTTTGGGGCCGGCGAACACCGGGGAGCTGTTTTTT. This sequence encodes CASSVGPLGPANTGELFF.

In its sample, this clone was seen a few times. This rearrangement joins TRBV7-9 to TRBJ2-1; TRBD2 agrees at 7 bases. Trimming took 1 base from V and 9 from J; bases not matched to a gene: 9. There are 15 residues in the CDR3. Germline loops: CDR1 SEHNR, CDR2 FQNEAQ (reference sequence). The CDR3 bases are TGTGCCAGCAGCTTAGAGGGAGGGCCTATTTTTGAGCAGTTCTTC. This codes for CASSLEGGPIFEQFF.

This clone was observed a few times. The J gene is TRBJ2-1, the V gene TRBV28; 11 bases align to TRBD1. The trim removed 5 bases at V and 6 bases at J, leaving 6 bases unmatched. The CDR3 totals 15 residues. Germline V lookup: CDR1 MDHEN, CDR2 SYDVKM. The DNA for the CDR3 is TGTGCCAGCAGTCCACCCGGGACAGGGGGCAATGAGCAGTTCTTC. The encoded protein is CASSPPGTGGNEQFF.

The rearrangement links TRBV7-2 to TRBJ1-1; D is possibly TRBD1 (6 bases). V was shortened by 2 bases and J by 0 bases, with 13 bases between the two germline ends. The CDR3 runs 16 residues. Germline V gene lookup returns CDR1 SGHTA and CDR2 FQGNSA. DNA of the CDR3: TGTGCCAGCAGCTTAAACCTAAGGGGGATGAACACTGAAGCTTTCTTT. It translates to CASSLNLRGMNTEAFF.

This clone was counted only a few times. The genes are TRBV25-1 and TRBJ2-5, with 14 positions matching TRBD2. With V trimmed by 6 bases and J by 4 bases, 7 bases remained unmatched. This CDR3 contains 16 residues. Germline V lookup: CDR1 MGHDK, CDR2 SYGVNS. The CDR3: CASSNLGLAGAETQYF. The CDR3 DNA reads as TGTGCCAGCAGCAACCTGGGACTAGCGGGAGCAGAGACCCAGTACTTC.

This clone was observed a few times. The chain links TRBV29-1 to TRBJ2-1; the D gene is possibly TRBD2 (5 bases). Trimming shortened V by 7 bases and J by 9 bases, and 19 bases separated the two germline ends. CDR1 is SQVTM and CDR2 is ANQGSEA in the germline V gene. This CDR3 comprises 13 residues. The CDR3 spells CSAAGLLGGEQFF. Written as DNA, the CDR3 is TGCAGCGCCGCGGGCCTTCTAGGTGGTGAGCAGTTCTTC.

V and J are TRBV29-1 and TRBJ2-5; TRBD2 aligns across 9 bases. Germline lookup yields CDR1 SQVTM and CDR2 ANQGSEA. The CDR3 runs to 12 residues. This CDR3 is CSGAGGRETQYF. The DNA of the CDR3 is TGCAGTGGGGCGGGGGGGCGAGAGACCCAGTACTTC.

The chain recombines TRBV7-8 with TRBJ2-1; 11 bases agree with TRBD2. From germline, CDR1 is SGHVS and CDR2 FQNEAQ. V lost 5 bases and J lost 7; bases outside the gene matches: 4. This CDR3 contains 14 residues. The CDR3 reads CASSPLAGANEQFF. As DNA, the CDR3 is TGTGCCAGCAGCCCACTAGCGGGGGCAAATGAGCAGTTCTTC.

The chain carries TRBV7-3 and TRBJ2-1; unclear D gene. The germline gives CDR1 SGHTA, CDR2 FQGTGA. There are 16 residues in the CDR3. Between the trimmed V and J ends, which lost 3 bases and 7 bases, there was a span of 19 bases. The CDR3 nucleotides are TGTGCCAGCAGCTTTTCTAGTTCTCCCCCTTTGAATGAGCAGTTCTTC. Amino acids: CASSFSSSPPLNEQFF. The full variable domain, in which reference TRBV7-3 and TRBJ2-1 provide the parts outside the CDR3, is GAGVSQTPSNKVTEKGKYVELRCDPISGHTALYWYRQSLGQGPEFLIYFQGTGAADDSGLPNDRFFAVRPEGSVSTLKIQRTERGDSAVYLCASSFSSSPPLNEQFFGPGTRLTVL.

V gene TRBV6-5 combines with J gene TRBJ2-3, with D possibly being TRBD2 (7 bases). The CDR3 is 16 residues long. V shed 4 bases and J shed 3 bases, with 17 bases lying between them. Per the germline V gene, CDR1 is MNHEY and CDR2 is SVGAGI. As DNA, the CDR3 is TGTGCCAGCAGTTCGCTCAGGGGAGGGGCAACAGATACGCAGTATTTT. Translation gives CASSSLRGGATDTQYF.

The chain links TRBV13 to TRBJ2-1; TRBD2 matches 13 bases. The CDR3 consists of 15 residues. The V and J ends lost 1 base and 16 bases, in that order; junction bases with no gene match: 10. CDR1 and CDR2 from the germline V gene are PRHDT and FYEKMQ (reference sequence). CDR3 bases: TGTGCCAGCAGCTTAGACCTCGGCGGGACTAGCGGGATTTTCTTC. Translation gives CASSLDLGGTSGIFF.